A single TCR beta chain is shown here with its context. The V gene's germline CDR1 is LNHDA and CDR2 SQIVND (reference sequence). The CDR3 spans 13 residues. Trimming stripped 9 bases from V and 1 base from J, with 11 bases between. Sequencing was performed with immunoSEQ multiplex PCR; in TCRdb, only in-frame clones are kept and a portion is missing. Found here are a few hundred thousand clones, around 87% of them singletons; the top ten hold 1%. This specimen belongs to a study of blood T cell repertoires in COVID-19. Study members were between roughly 18 and 90 years old and lived in 24 US regions.

This clonotype was obtained from a man younger than 35 who had recovered from COVID-19. Input material: PBMCs or T cells enriched from blood (not recorded which). The rearrangement joins TRBV19 to TRBJ2-3; possibly TRBD1 for D (5 bases). The CDR3 loop reads CASKDMGTDTQYF. CDR3 sequence (DNA): TGTGCCAGCAAGGACATGGGCACAGATACGCAGTATTTT.